The rows below give T cell receptor beta chains drawn from one sample of a study of identical twins. Using its own MiXCR run on the 5' RACE reads, TCRdb lists one record per CDR3 protein. The table records about 530,000 distinct CDR3 sequences, around 15% of them present only once. Separately, the same data were catalogued under a study of yellow fever vaccine responses in identical twins.

Sequencing was done on a sample of CD4+ T cells sorted from blood. All receptors derive from a woman younger than 30 in good health. Each CDR3 is given with its conserved first and last residue. Fields, in order: J gene, V gene, D gene, clone size, CDR3 DNA, CDR3 protein. The D gene is left open where the match is weak. The size of a clone is reported for some rows only, either as once, few or many, or as a class for expanded clones.

J: TRBJ2-1; V: TRBV20-1; D: TRBD2; size: -; DNA: TGCAGTGCTCCACTAGCGCACTCCTACAATGAGCAGTTCTTC; CDR3: CSAPLAHSYNEQFF
J: TRBJ2-2; V: TRBV12-3/TRBV12-4; D: TRBD2; size: -; DNA: TGTGCCAGCAGTTTTAGCGGGGGCGCAGGGGGCGGGGAGCTGTTTTTT; CDR3: CASSFSGGAGGGELFF
J: TRBJ2-3; V: TRBV20-1; D: -; size: few; DNA: TGCAGTGCTAGAGATCTGGCGATCACAGATACGCAGTATTTT; CDR3: CSARDLAITDTQYF
J: TRBJ2-1; V: TRBV12-3/TRBV12-4; D: -; size: many; DNA: TGTGCCAGCAGTTTGAATCGCGATGAGCAGTTCTTC; CDR3: CASSLNRDEQFF
J: TRBJ1-2; V: TRBV5-1; D: TRBD1; size: few; DNA: TGCGCCAGCAGCCCTCCCCCGGACAGGGGAGAGGGCTACACCTTC; CDR3: CASSPPPDRGEGYTF
J: TRBJ2-3; V: TRBV2; D: TRBD2; size: -; DNA: TGTGCCAGCAGTGAGGACGGGAGGTTAGATACGCAGTATTTT; CDR3: CASSEDGRLDTQYF
J: TRBJ2-7; V: TRBV5-1; D: -; size: many; DNA: TGCGCCAGCAGCTTGCTGACAGCCACTGGCCTCTACGAGCAGTACTTC; CDR3: CASSLLTATGLYEQYF
J: TRBJ2-3; V: TRBV10-3; D: TRBD2; size: few; DNA: TGTGCCATCAGTGGAGCGGGGGCAATCACAGATACGCAGTATTTT; CDR3: CAISGAGAITDTQYF
J: TRBJ2-1; V: TRBV12-3/TRBV12-4; D: TRBD1; size: many; DNA: TGTGCCAGTACCGCGACAGGGGATTCCTACAATGAGCAGTTCTTC; CDR3: CASTATGDSYNEQFF
J: TRBJ2-2; V: TRBV7-2; D: -; size: few; DNA: TGTGCCAGCAGCTCGCTAGCCGGAGCCGGGGAGCTGTTTTTT; CDR3: CASSSLAGAGELFF
J: TRBJ2-1; V: TRBV5-1; D: TRBD2; size: -; DNA: TGCGCCAGCAGCTTGAGGCTAGCGGGGGGCTGGGGTGAGCAGTTCTTC; CDR3: CASSLRLAGGWGEQFF
J: TRBJ1-1; V: TRBV16; D: -; size: -; DNA: TGTGCCAGCAGCCGGAATCCATTGAACACTGAAGCTTTCTTT; CDR3: CASSRNPLNTEAFF
J: TRBJ2-5; V: TRBV10-1; D: -; size: -; DNA: TGCGCCAGCAGCCCCAACCCCTCCCGCGGACAAGAGACCCAGTACTTC; CDR3: CASSPNPSRGQETQYF
J: TRBJ2-3; V: TRBV9; D: TRBD2; size: -; DNA: TGTGCCAGCAGCGTAGGGTTGCGGGGGGCCCGCGGAGATACGCAGTATTTT; CDR3: CASSVGLRGARGDTQYF
J: TRBJ2-2; V: TRBV7-3; D: TRBD2; size: -; DNA: TGTGCCAGCAGCTTGAAGTCTCGTCTAGCGGGAGACACCGGGGAGCTGTTTTTT; CDR3: CASSLKSRLAGDTGELFF
J: TRBJ2-7; V: TRBV10-3; D: -; size: -; DNA: TGTGCCATCAGTGCCCTAGAGGCGGCTGTCGAGCAGTACTTC; CDR3: CAISALEAAVEQYF
J: TRBJ1-1; V: TRBV3-1; D: TRBD1; size: -; DNA: TGTGCCAGCAGCCAGACAGACAGGGGCACTGAAGCTTTCTTT; CDR3: CASSQTDRGTEAFF
J: TRBJ2-3; V: TRBV3-1; D: -; size: -; DNA: TGTGCCAGCAGCCAAGATATAGGCTTTAGGACGCAGTATTTT; CDR3: CASSQDIGFRTQYF
J: TRBJ2-3; V: TRBV10-3; D: TRBD2; size: few; DNA: TGTGCCATCAGTGGGTCTAGCGGGGGGGCCCCAGATACGCAGTATTTT; CDR3: CAISGSSGGAPDTQYF
J: TRBJ2-3; V: TRBV9; D: -; size: few; DNA: TGTGCCAGCAGCCAGTTTCGTAGCGGTGGGGTTGATACGCAGTATTTT; CDR3: CASSQFRSGGVDTQYF
J: TRBJ2-7; V: TRBV12-3/TRBV12-4; D: -; size: few; DNA: TGTGCCAGCAGGCGAAGGGGAGACTACGAGCAGTACTTC; CDR3: CASRRRGDYEQYF
J: TRBJ2-1; V: TRBV29-1; D: -; size: few; DNA: TGCAGCATCCATAGCGGAGACTCCTACAATGAGCAGTTCTTC; CDR3: CSIHSGDSYNEQFF
J: TRBJ1-2; V: TRBV12-3/TRBV12-4; D: TRBD1; size: few; DNA: TGTGCCAGCAGACCAACAGGGGCCTATGGCTACACCTTC; CDR3: CASRPTGAYGYTF
J: TRBJ2-7; V: TRBV7-9; D: TRBD1; size: few; DNA: TGTGCCAGCAGCTCTCCCGACAGGGGGCAAACCTACGAGCAGTACTTC; CDR3: CASSSPDRGQTYEQYF
J: TRBJ1-4; V: TRBV5-1; D: -; size: -; DNA: TGCGCCAGCAGCTTGGTCCTCGGAGGGGAGCGTGAAAAACTGTTTTTT; CDR3: CASSLVLGGEREKLFF
J: TRBJ2-7; V: TRBV2; D: -; size: -; DNA: TGTGCCAGCAGGACGGAAGCCTACGAGCAGTACTTC; CDR3: CASRTEAYEQYF
J: TRBJ1-1; V: TRBV9; D: -; size: few; DNA: TGTGCCAGCAGCGTAGCTGCAGGGGCGACCACTGCAGCTTTCTTT; CDR3: CASSVAAGATTAAFF
J: TRBJ2-2; V: TRBV5-1; D: -; size: few; DNA: TGCGCCAGCAGCTTGGTCCATACGAACACCGGGGAGCTGTTTTTT; CDR3: CASSLVHTNTGELFF
J: TRBJ1-2; V: TRBV18; D: TRBD1; size: -; DNA: TGTGCCAGCTCACCACTACAGGGGGATCACTATGGCTACACCTTC; CDR3: CASSPLQGDHYGYTF
J: TRBJ2-1; V: TRBV5-1; D: TRBD2; size: few; DNA: TGCGCCAGCAGCCCAGGGTCTTTAGCGGGAGGCCGACGGGCTGAGCAGTTCTTC; CDR3: CASSPGSLAGGRRAEQFF
J: TRBJ2-7; V: TRBV7-9; D: TRBD2; size: many; DNA: TGTGCCAGCAGCTTAGCTGCTAGCGGCTACGAGCAGTACTTC; CDR3: CASSLAASGYEQYF
J: TRBJ2-5; V: TRBV7-9; D: TRBD1; size: few; DNA: TGTGCCAGCAGCGGAGGATCAGGGGGCCAAGAGACCCAGTACTTC; CDR3: CASSGGSGGQETQYF
J: TRBJ1-5; V: TRBV12-3/TRBV12-4; D: -; size: -; DNA: TGTGCCAGCCGGGGGACGGATAGCAATCAGCCCCAGCATTTT; CDR3: CASRGTDSNQPQHF
J: TRBJ2-3; V: TRBV27; D: TRBD2; size: -; DNA: TGTGCCAGCAGTTTCACCCCTAGCGGGAACACAGATACGCAGTATTTT; CDR3: CASSFTPSGNTDTQYF
J: TRBJ2-7; V: TRBV20-1; D: -; size: -; DNA: TGCTGTGCTAGAGACCCTAGTGGATCCACAACTTACTACGAGCAGTACTTC; CDR3: CCARDPSGSTTYYEQYF
J: TRBJ1-6; V: TRBV7-2; D: TRBD1; size: few; DNA: TGTGCCAGCAGCTTAGAACAGGGGATTGGTTCACCCCTCCACTTT; CDR3: CASSLEQGIGSPLHF
J: TRBJ2-1; V: TRBV24-1; D: -; size: -; DNA: TGTGCCACCAGTGATCAGCGGACGCTCAGTGAGCAGTTCTTC; CDR3: CATSDQRTLSEQFF
J: TRBJ2-2; V: TRBV4-1; D: -; size: few; DNA: TGCGCCAGCAGCCAAGTACGACAGACCGGGGAGCTGTTTTTT; CDR3: CASSQVRQTGELFF
J: TRBJ1-2; V: TRBV6-1; D: -; size: few; DNA: TGTGCCAGCAGGAAAGGTGGTTCGCGCAACTATGGCTACACCTTC; CDR3: CASRKGGSRNYGYTF
J: TRBJ2-5; V: TRBV20-1; D: TRBD1; size: -; DNA: TGCAGTGGGATAGGGGGCTCAGAGACCCAGTACTTC; CDR3: CSGIGGSETQYF
J: TRBJ2-7; V: TRBV7-9; D: -; size: few; DNA: TGTGCCAGCAGCTTAGGGGGTTTCGACGAGCAGTACTTC; CDR3: CASSLGGFDEQYF
J: TRBJ2-2; V: TRBV25-1; D: -; size: -; DNA: TGTGCCAGCAGTGACCCCGGACCCAACACCGGGGAGCTGTTTTTT; CDR3: CASSDPGPNTGELFF
J: TRBJ2-1; V: TRBV4-1; D: -; size: -; DNA: TGCGCCAGCAGCCAAGATAGGCGGACTGCTAACAATGAGCAGTTCTTC; CDR3: CASSQDRRTANNEQFF
J: TRBJ2-5; V: TRBV5-8; D: TRBD2; size: few; DNA: TGTGCCAGCAGCTCGCGGACTAGCGTAGGCGGGGAGACCCAGTACTTC; CDR3: CASSSRTSVGGETQYF
J: TRBJ2-5; V: TRBV7-9; D: -; size: few; DNA: TGTGCCAGCAGCGCGGACCCCATAGGGACCCAGTACTTC; CDR3: CASSADPIGTQYF
J: TRBJ2-1; V: TRBV9; D: TRBD2; size: -; DNA: TGTGCCAGCAGCGCCTTTAGCGGGAGTTCCTACAATGAGCAGTTCTTC; CDR3: CASSAFSGSSYNEQFF
J: TRBJ2-3; V: TRBV9; D: TRBD2; size: once; DNA: TGTGCCAGCAGCGTCCTAGCGGGTGCTAGCACAGATACGCAGTATTTT; CDR3: CASSVLAGASTDTQYF
J: TRBJ2-2; V: TRBV24-1; D: -; size: many; DNA: TGTGCCACCAGTGTGGGCTACACCGGGGAGCTGTTTTTT; CDR3: CATSVGYTGELFF
J: TRBJ2-4; V: TRBV10-3; D: -; size: many; DNA: TGTGCCATCAGTGATGCGGGAGCCAAAAACATTCAGTACTTC; CDR3: CAISDAGAKNIQYF
J: TRBJ2-2; V: TRBV7-9; D: TRBD2; size: -; DNA: TGTGCCAGCAGCCCCAGGACTAGCGCCCGCCGTTACGGGGAGCTGTTTTTT; CDR3: CASSPRTSARRYGELFF
J: TRBJ2-1; V: TRBV28; D: TRBD2; size: -; DNA: TGTGCCAGCAGTTTTGTCCCGCGGGAGCCCTTTTATCGGTTCTTC; CDR3: CASSFVPREPFYRFF
J: TRBJ2-1; V: TRBV13; D: -; size: few; DNA: TGTGCCAGCATCCTAAGGCAGGGTAGGAATGAGCAGTTCTTC; CDR3: CASILRQGRNEQFF
J: TRBJ2-7; V: TRBV10-3; D: TRBD2; size: -; DNA: TGTGCCATCAGAAACGAATTAGCGGGAGGCTCCTACGAGCAGTACTTC; CDR3: CAIRNELAGGSYEQYF
J: TRBJ2-1; V: TRBV27; D: -; size: few; DNA: TGTGCCAGCAGTTCAACGAAGGGGTCCTACAATGAGCAGTTCTTC; CDR3: CASSSTKGSYNEQFF
J: TRBJ1-6; V: TRBV7-9; D: -; size: -; DNA: TGTGCCAGCAGCTTAGCGGGTAGGGGTCCCTCACCCCTCCACTTT; CDR3: CASSLAGRGPSPLHF
J: TRBJ2-4; V: TRBV20-1; D: -; size: -; DNA: TGCAGTGCTAGTTTATCTACTCTAGCCAAAAACATTCAGTACTTC; CDR3: CSASLSTLAKNIQYF
J: TRBJ1-2; V: TRBV7-2; D: -; size: -; DNA: TGTGCCAGCAGCCCACGGACGGGAGCTAACTATGGCTACACCTTC; CDR3: CASSPRTGANYGYTF
J: TRBJ2-1; V: TRBV5-1; D: TRBD2; size: many; DNA: TGCGCCAGCAGCGGCCACAATCTACTAGCGGGAGGCGAGCAGTTCTTC; CDR3: CASSGHNLLAGGEQFF
J: TRBJ2-4; V: TRBV5-6; D: -; size: -; DNA: TGTGCCAGCAGCTTGCTCTCAGGGGTAGGCAAAAACATTCAGTACTTC; CDR3: CASSLLSGVGKNIQYF
J: TRBJ2-3; V: TRBV19; D: TRBD1; size: few; DNA: TGTGCCAGTAGAGAGACAGGGGCCCGCACAGATACGCAGTATTTT; CDR3: CASRETGARTDTQYF